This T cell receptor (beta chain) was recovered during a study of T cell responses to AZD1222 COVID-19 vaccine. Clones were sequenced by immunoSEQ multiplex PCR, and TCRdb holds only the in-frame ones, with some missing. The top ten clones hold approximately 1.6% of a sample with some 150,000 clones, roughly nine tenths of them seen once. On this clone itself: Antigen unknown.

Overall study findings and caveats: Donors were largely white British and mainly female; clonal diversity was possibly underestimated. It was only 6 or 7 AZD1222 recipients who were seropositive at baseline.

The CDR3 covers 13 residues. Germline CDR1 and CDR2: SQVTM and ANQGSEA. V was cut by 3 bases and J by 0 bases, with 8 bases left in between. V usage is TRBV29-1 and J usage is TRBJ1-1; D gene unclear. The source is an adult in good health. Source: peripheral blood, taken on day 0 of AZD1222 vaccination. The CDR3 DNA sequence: TGCAGCGTTGAGAGACAATTGAACACTGAAGCTTTCTTT. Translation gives CSVERQLNTEAFF.